These T cell receptor beta chains were read from a single sample in a study of vaccination effects on CD4 cells after COVID-19. For these receptors, no antigen is known. The data were produced by immunoSEQ multiplex PCR, yet TCRdb's version contains in-frame clones alone and is incomplete. The sample has 62,000 or so clones, 80% seen once; the top ten hold 12%. The material was CD4+ T cells from PBMCs cultured with SARS-CoV-2 spike peptides, obtained before COVID-19 vaccination. The receptor set was obtained from a human donor who received a COVID-19 vaccine. The CDR3 runs from the conserved cysteine through the conserved F or W. A D gene is named only where the DNA matches it firmly. Only part of the rows carry a size: once, few, many, or a class if the clone is expanded.

size,D,V,J,DNA,CDR3
-,-,TRBV10-3,TRBJ1-1,TGTGCCATCAGTGAGTTCGGGGGATATAACACTGAAGCTTTCTTT,CAISEFGGYNTEAFF
-,-,TRBV6-1,TRBJ1-3,TGTGCCAGCAGTGAGGGCCGGAGCTCTGGAAACACCATATATTTT,CASSEGRSSGNTIYF
-,-,TRBV7-8,TRBJ2-3,TGTGCCAGCAGCTTAGATCGGGGTTTCGGAGATACGCAGTATTTT,CASSLDRGFGDTQYF
once,-,TRBV5-1,TRBJ1-1,TGCGCCAGCAGCCCGGGACAGAACACTGAAGCTTTCTTT,CASSPGQNTEAFF
-,-,TRBV6-5,TRBJ1-6,TGTGCCAGCAGAGACATGAGCTCCTATAATTCACCCCTCCACTTT,CASRDMSSYNSPLHF
-,TRBD1,TRBV18,TRBJ1-5,TGTGCCAGCGCCTCCGGGACAGGGCCCTTCGCGCCACAGCATTTT,CASASGTGPFAPQHF
-,-,TRBV28,TRBJ2-3,TGTGCCAGCAGTCCCGCCGGGAGCACAGATACGCAGTATTTT,CASSPAGSTDTQYF
-,-,TRBV29-1,TRBJ2-5,TGCAGCGTTGAGGGGTGGGCTCAAGAGACCCAGTACTTC,CSVEGWAQETQYF
-,-,TRBV19,TRBJ1-6,TGTGCCAGTAGCCGGAGCTCCTATAATTCACCCCTCCACTTT,CASSRSSYNSPLHF
-,-,TRBV14,TRBJ1-2,TGTGCCAGCAGCCAAGATGGTCGGTTCGGGGTCAACTATGGCTACACCTTC,CASSQDGRFGVNYGYTF
once,TRBD2,TRBV28,TRBJ2-5,TGTGCCAGCAGCAGTAGCGGGGGGTCGCGGCAAGAGACCCAGTACTTC,CASSSSGGSRQETQYF
-,-,TRBV4-2,TRBJ1-4,TGTGCCAGCAGCCAAGATACAAAGGAAAAACTGTTTTTT,CASSQDTKEKLFF
-,-,TRBV4-2,TRBJ1-2,TGTGCCAGCAGCCAGCCCGGCTATGGCTACACCTTC,CASSQPGYGYTF
-,-,TRBV19,TRBJ2-3,TGTGCCAGTAGTATTAATGGTGGCACAGATACGCAGTATTTT,CASSINGGTDTQYF
-,-,TRBV18,TRBJ2-2,TGTGCCAGCTCAGTCGGAGCGAACACCGGGGAGCTGTTTTTT,CASSVGANTGELFF
once,TRBD2,TRBV25-1,TRBJ2-5,TGTGCCAGCAGTTCGACTAGCGGGGGCGGGTACCAAGAGACCCAGTACTTC,CASSSTSGGGYQETQYF
-,TRBD2,TRBV11-2,TRBJ2-2,TGTGCCAGCAGCCTACCGGGCGGGGGGGCCCATGTCGGGGAGCTGTTTTTT,CASSLPGGGAHVGELFF
-,TRBD1,TRBV30,TRBJ2-1,TGTGCCTGGAGTGGGGACAGCAGCTCCTACAATGAGCAGTTCTTC,CAWSGDSSSYNEQFF
few,-,TRBV19,TRBJ1-5,TGTGCCAGTAGGGTGTTCGGACAGCCCGTGGGCAATCAGCCCCAGCATTTT,CASRVFGQPVGNQPQHF
few,-,TRBV7-9,TRBJ2-2,TGTGCCAGCAGCTTACGCCCCTTGGGGGCCGGGGAGCTGTTTTTT,CASSLRPLGAGELFF
-,-,TRBV11-1,TRBJ2-5,TGTGCCAGCAGCTTAGGAGGACTACCCAAGGGAGAGACCCAGTACTTC,CASSLGGLPKGETQYF
-,-,TRBV6-1,TRBJ2-3,TGTGCCAGCAGTGAATTTAAGGGTTTAGGCACGCAGTATTTT,CASSEFKGLGTQYF
once,TRBD2,TRBV5-1,TRBJ2-1,TGCGCCAGCAGCCAAATCCGGGGGAGGGGCAATGAGCAGTTCTTC,CASSQIRGRGNEQFF
-,-,TRBV5-7,TRBJ1-4,TGTGCCAGCAGCCATTTTGCAACTAATGAAAAACTGTTTTTT,CASSHFATNEKLFF
-,-,TRBV5-1,TRBJ1-5,TGCGCCAGCAGCTTGGGACTTAGGCAGCCCCAGCATTTT,CASSLGLRQPQHF
-,-,TRBV5-1,TRBJ1-1,TGCGCCAGCAGCTTGGTACTATGGGGCACTGAAGCTTTCTTT,CASSLVLWGTEAFF
-,TRBD1,TRBV7-9,TRBJ2-2,TGTGCCAGCAGATTATCAGGGGGCCCCGGGGAGCTGTTTTTT,CASRLSGGPGELFF
few,-,TRBV21-1,TRBJ2-2,TGTGCCAGCAGCAAAGACCGGACGGCGAACACCGGGGAGCTGTTTTTT,CASSKDRTANTGELFF
-,TRBD1,TRBV24-1,TRBJ2-1,TGTGCCACCAGTGTCACAGGGGCGCAATACAATGAGCAGTTCTTC,CATSVTGAQYNEQFF
few,-,TRBV4-1,TRBJ2-1,TGCGCCAGCAGCCGAGGGGGGATGGTGGGTGGTTCCAATGAGCAGTTCTTC,CASSRGGMVGGSNEQFF
-,TRBD1,TRBV15,TRBJ1-1,TGTGCCACCAGCAGAGATGGGGACAGGGGGAACACTGAAGCTTTCTTT,CATSRDGDRGNTEAFF
-,-,TRBV10-2,TRBJ1-3,TGCGCCAGCAGACAGGGTGGTGGAAACACCATATATTTT,CASRQGGGNTIYF
-,-,TRBV5-8,TRBJ1-2,TGTGCCAGCAGCCCTCAGAACAATGGCTACACCTTC,CASSPQNNGYTF
-,TRBD1,TRBV27,TRBJ1-2,TGTGCCAGCAGGCGATCAGGGGGCGCGAGTGGCTACACCTTC,CASRRSGGASGYTF
-,TRBD2,TRBV3-1/TRBV3-2,TRBJ2-4,TGTGCCAGCAGCCAAGACCCCATGACTAGCCCCCGGAACATTCAGTACTTC,CASSQDPMTSPRNIQYF
-,-,TRBV4-1,TRBJ2-5,TGCGCCAGCAGCCAAGTGGTTCGCGCGGTGTACCAAGAGACCCAGTACTTC,CASSQVVRAVYQETQYF
-,-,TRBV7-9,TRBJ1-2,TGTGCCAGCAGCACCCGACAGATGACTAACTATGGCTACACCTTC,CASSTRQMTNYGYTF
-,TRBD1,TRBV28,TRBJ1-4,TGTGCCACCAAGAGGGGGCGGGGGACAGGGATTGAAAAACTGTTTTTT,CATKRGRGTGIEKLFF
-,-,TRBV2,TRBJ1-1,TGTGCCAGCAGTGATAGAGGAGTCACTGAAGCTTTCTTT,CASSDRGVTEAFF
-,-,TRBV28,TRBJ1-3,TGTGCCAGCAGTTGGGGGGCTAGCTCTGGAAACACCATATATTTT,CASSWGASSGNTIYF
-,-,TRBV7-2,TRBJ2-5,TGTGCCAGCAGGCTGCGGTTGGAAGAGACCCAGTACTTC,CASRLRLEETQYF
once,-,TRBV19,TRBJ1-5,TGTGCCAGTAGTATAACAGGTACTAGCAATCAGCCCCAGCATTTT,CASSITGTSNQPQHF
-,TRBD2,TRBV24-1,TRBJ2-2,TGTGCCACCATTTTGGGACTAGCGGGGGGCCAGGGCGGGGAGCTGTTTTTT,CATILGLAGGQGGELFF
-,-,TRBV7-9,TRBJ1-2,TGTGCCAGCAGCCCCAGCGGGGGATTGGGCTACACCTTC,CASSPSGGLGYTF
-,TRBD2,TRBV2,TRBJ2-5,TGTGCCAGCAGTGAAATCTGGGGGGGGCAAGAGACCCAGTACTTC,CASSEIWGGQETQYF
-,TRBD1,TRBV5-6,TRBJ1-1,TGTGCCAGCAGCTTGGTGGGGACAGGTGACGGCACTGAAGCTTTCTTT,CASSLVGTGDGTEAFF
-,-,TRBV7-2,TRBJ1-1,TGTGCCAGCAGACAGGGCCCGAACACTGAAGCTTTCTTT,CASRQGPNTEAFF
-,-,TRBV28,TRBJ1-3,TGTGCCAGCAGTTTTACGGGATCCAGAAACACCATATATTTT,CASSFTGSRNTIYF
-,TRBD1,TRBV28,TRBJ1-5,TGTGCCAGCACCCCCGGGGACAGGGATCATCAGCCCCAGCATTTT,CASTPGDRDHQPQHF
few,-,TRBV30,TRBJ1-6,TGTGCCTGGGAGCCCGTTCAGGGTCTGGGGTCATCACCCCTCCACTTT,CAWEPVQGLGSSPLHF
-,-,TRBV5-1,TRBJ2-1,TGCGCCAGCAGCCCGGGACATTACAATGAGCAGTTCTTC,CASSPGHYNEQFF
few,-,TRBV3-1/TRBV3-2,TRBJ2-1,TGTGCCAGCAGCCCGCGAGGCAGCGAGCAGTTCTTC,CASSPRGSEQFF
-,TRBD1,TRBV5-5,TRBJ2-1,TGTGCCAGCAGCTTGACTGGGACAGCCTACAATGAGCAGTTCTTC,CASSLTGTAYNEQFF